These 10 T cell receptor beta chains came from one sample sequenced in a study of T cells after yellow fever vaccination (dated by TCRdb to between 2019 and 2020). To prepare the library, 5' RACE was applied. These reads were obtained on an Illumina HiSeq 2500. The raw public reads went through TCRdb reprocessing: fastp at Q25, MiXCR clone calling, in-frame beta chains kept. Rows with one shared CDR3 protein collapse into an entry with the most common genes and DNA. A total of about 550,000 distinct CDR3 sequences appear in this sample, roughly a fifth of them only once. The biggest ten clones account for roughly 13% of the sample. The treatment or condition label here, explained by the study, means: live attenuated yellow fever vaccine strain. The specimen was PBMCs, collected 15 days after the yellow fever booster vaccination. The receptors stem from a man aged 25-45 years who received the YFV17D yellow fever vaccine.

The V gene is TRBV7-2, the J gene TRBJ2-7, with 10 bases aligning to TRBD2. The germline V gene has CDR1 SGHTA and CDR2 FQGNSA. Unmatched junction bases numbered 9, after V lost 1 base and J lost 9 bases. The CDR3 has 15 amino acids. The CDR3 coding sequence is TGTGCCAGCAGCTTAGAACTCCTAGCGGGAGATAGGCAGTACTTC. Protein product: CASSLELLAGDRQYF.

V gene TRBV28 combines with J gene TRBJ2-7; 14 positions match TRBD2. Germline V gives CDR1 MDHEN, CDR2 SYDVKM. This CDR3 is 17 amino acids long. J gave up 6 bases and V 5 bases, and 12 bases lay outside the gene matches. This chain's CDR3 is CASSQLGTSGSSVEQYF. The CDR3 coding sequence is TGTGCCAGCAGTCAACTTGGGACTAGCGGGAGCTCCGTCGAGCAGTACTTC.

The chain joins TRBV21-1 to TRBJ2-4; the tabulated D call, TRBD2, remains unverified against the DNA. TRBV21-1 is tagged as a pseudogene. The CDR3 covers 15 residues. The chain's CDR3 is CASTRSEVAKNIQYF. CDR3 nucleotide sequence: TGTGCCAGCACCCGCTCTGAGGTAGCCAAAAACATTCAGTACTTC.

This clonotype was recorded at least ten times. The CDR3 DNA reads as TGTGCCAGCAGTTTTCTGGGGGACGCTGAAGCTTTCTTT. Translated, it gives CASSFLGDAEAFF. This chain connects TRBV27 to TRBJ1-1; D is perhaps TRBD1 (5 bases). CDR3 length: 13 residues. Trimming removed 3 bases from V and 6 bases from J, with 11 bases in between. Looked up from germline, CDR1 is MNHEY and CDR2 is SMNVEV (reference sequence).

CDR3 sequence (DNA): TGTGCCAGCAGGGTTAGCAATCAGCCCCAGCATTTT. It yields the protein CASRVSNQPQHF. The chain is built from TRBV12-3 or TRBV12-4 and TRBJ1-5, with D hard to call. The CDR3 length is 12 residues. Trimming took off 6 bases at V and 0 bases at J, with 3 bases between the two ends.

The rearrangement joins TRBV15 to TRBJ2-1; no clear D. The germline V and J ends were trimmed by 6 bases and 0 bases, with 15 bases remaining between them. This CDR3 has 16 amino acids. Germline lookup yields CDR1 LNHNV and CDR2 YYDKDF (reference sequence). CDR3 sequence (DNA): TGTGCCACCAGTGGCGGAGTCTCCAGCTCCTACAATGAGCAGTTCTTC. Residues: CATSGGVSSSYNEQFF.

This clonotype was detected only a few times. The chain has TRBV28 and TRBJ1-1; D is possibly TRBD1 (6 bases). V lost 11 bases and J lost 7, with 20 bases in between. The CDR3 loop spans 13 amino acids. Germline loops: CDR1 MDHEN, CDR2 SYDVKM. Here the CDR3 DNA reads TGTGCCGCGTCTCTCGGACAGAGAAATGAAGCTTTCTTT. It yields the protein CAASLGQRNEAFF.

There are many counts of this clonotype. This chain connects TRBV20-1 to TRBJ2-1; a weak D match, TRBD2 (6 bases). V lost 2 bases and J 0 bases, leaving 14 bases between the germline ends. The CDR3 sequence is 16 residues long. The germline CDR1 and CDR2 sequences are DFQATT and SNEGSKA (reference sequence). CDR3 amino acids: CSARNSGGPSYNEQFF. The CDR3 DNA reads TGCAGTGCTAGAAATAGCGGAGGGCCCTCCTACAATGAGCAGTTCTTC.

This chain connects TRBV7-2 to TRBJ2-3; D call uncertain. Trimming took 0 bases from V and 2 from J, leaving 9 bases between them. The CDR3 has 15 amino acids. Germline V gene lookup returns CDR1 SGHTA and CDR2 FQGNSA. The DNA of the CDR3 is TGTGCCAGCAGCTTAGCTTGGACCCTCACAGATACGCAGTATTTT. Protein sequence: CASSLAWTLTDTQYF. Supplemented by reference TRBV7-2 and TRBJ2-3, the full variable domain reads GAGVSQSPSNKVTEKGKDVELRCDPISGHTALYWYRQSLGQGLEFLIYFQGNSAPDKSGLPSDRFSAERTGGSVSTLTIQRTQQEDSAVYLCASSLAWTLTDTQYFGPGTRLTVL.

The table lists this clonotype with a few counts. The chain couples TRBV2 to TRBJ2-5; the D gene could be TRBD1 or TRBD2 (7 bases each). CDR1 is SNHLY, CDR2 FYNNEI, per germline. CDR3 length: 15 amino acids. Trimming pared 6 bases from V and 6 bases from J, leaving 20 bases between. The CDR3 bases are TGTGCCAGCAGCGTTGACAGGGCCGGGGGGAAGACCCAGTACTTC. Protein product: CASSVDRAGGKTQYF. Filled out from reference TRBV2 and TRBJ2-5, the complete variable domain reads EPEVTQTPSHQVTQMGQEVILRCVPISNHLYFYWYRQILGQKVEFLVSFYNNEISEKSEIFDDQFSVERPDGSNFTLKIRSTKLEDSAMYFCASSVDRAGGKTQYFGPGTRLLVL.